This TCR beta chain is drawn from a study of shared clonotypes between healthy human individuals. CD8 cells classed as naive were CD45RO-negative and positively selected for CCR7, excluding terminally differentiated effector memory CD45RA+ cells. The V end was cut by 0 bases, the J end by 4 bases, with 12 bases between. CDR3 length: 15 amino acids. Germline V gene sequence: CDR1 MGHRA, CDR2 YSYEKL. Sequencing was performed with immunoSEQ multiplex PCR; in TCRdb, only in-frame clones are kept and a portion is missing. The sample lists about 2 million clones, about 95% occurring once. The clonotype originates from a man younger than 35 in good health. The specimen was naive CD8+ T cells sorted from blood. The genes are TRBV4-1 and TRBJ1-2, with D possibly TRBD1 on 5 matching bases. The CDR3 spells CASSQDRGAAYGYTF. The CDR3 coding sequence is TGCGCCAGCAGCCAAGATCGAGGGGCGGCCTATGGCTACACCTTC.